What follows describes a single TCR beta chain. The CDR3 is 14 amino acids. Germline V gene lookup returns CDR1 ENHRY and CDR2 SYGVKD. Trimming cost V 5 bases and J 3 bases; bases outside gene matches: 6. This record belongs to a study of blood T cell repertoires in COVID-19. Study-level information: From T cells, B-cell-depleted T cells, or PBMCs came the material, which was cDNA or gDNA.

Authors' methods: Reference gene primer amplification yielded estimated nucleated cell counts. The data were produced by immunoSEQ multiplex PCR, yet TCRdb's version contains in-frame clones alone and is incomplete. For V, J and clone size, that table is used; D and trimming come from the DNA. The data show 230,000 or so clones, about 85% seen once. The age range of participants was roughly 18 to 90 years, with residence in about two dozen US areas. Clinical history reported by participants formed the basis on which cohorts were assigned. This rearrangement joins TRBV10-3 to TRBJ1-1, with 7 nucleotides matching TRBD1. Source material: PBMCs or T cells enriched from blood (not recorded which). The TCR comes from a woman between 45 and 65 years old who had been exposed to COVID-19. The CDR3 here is CAISSGGRDTEAFF. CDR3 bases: TGTGCCATCAGTTCAGGGGGTCGGGACACTGAAGCTTTCTTT.